This TCR beta chain appears in the sequencing data of a study of blood T cell repertoires in COVID-19. For the study at large: Whether acute or convalescent, the COVID-19 samples came from the United States, Italy and Spain.

From germline, CDR1 is SGHRS and CDR2 YFSETQ. V gave up 4 bases and J gave up 1 base, with 8 bases separating them. This CDR3 contains 13 residues. Measured with immunoSEQ multiplex PCR; TCRdb has only the in-frame clones, and not every one. The repertoire has about 180,000 clones, about 88% of them found once; the top ten carry about 1.9%. The specimen was peripheral blood. The receptor was isolated from a man aged 18 to 29 who had recovered from COVID-19. This chain links TRBV5-1 with TRBJ1-1; TRBD1 is a possible D gene (5 bases). Here the CDR3 DNA reads TGCGCCAGCAGCAAACAGGAGAACACTGAAGCTTTCTTT. As protein: CASSKQENTEAFF.